This entry lists 11 T cell receptor beta chains sequenced from one sample in a study of T cells in Graves' hyperthyroidism and ophthalmopathy. TCR beta CDR3 regions were amplified from RNA transcripts. First-round RT-PCR of the TCR CDR3 relied on the HTBI primer set. One entry per CDR3 protein, called by TCRdb with MiXCR from the multiplex PCR reads. The data show approximately 610,000 distinct CDR3 sequences, over 12% seen once. The specimen was blood. The receptor source for this set is a woman between 40 and 55 years old with Graves' ophthalmopathy.

At least ten counts were recorded for this clonotype. This chain uses TRBV6-1 with TRBJ2-7, with D possibly TRBD1 on 6 matching bases. Germline lookup yields CDR1 MNHNS and CDR2 SASEGT. Trimming stripped 7 bases from V and 2 bases from J, with 15 bases between. CDR3 length equals 14 residues. Here the CDR3 DNA reads TGTGCCAGCACCTCCGGGACACGGCCCTACGAGCAGTACTTC. This sequence encodes CASTSGTRPYEQYF.

This clonotype was picked up one time. The chain joins TRBV6-1 to TRBJ2-7, with 7 nucleotides matching TRBD1. The CDR3 is 13 amino acids. Germline V gene sequence: CDR1 MNHNS, CDR2 SASEGT. V dropped 6 bases and J dropped 9; count of bases not matched to a gene: 11. The CDR3 DNA reads TGTGCCAGCAGGGGATTGGGACAGCCCACGCAGTACTTC. Amino acids: CASRGLGQPTQYF.

The rearrangement links TRBV19 to TRBJ2-7, with 10 nucleotides matching TRBD1. The J segment lost 0 bases and the V segment lost 7 bases, leaving 6 bases of the junction unmatched. CDR1 is LNHDA, CDR2 SQIVND, per germline (reference sequence). The CDR3 sequence is 15 residues long. This CDR3 is CASNPTGGSSYEQYF. The CDR3 coding sequence is TGTGCCAGTAATCCGACAGGGGGCTCCTCCTACGAGCAGTACTTC.

This clonotype has just a few counts. This chain links TRBV15 with TRBJ2-7; TRBD2 aligns across 9 bases. V shed 3 bases, J shed 7 bases, and the junction held 10 bases outside the gene matches. The CDR3 sequence is 15 residues long. CDR1 and CDR2 from the germline V gene are LNHNV and YYDKDF (reference sequence). The CDR3 region is CATSSLYGLAREQYF. As DNA, the CDR3 is TGTGCCACCAGCAGTTTATACGGACTAGCGCGGGAGCAGTACTTC.

There are many counts of this clonotype. This chain uses TRBV27 with TRBJ1-1; D may be TRBD1 (5 bases). The CDR3 is 14 residues long. The germline gives CDR1 MNHEY, CDR2 SMNVEV (reference sequence). Deletions cut 6 bases from V and 1 base from J, with 12 bases between. CDR3 sequence (DNA): TGTGCCAGCAGCTTAAGGGGACCGAACACTGAAGCTTTCTTT. Translation: CASSLRGPNTEAFF.

This clonotype was detected ten times or more. The chain has TRBV6-5 and TRBJ1-6, with no clear D. The CDR3 is 13 residues long. Trimming shortened V by 0 bases and J by 11 bases, and 8 bases separated the two germline ends. Germline V lookup: CDR1 MNHEY, CDR2 SVGAGI. The CDR3 loop reads CASSYSGSAPLHF. For the CDR3, the DNA is TGTGCCAGCAGTTACTCAGGATCCGCACCCCTCCACTTT.

This CDR3 reads CASSPEVAGDIQYF. The CDR3 nucleotides are TGTGCCAGCTCACCAGAGGTAGCGGGTGACATTCAGTACTTC. The chain links TRBV18 to TRBJ2-4; 7 nucleotides line up with TRBD2. Trimming took 2 bases from V and 8 from J; bases not matched to a gene: 6. Germline-derived CDR1 and CDR2 are KGHSH and LQKENI. The CDR3 is 14 amino acids.

In this sample, this clonotype turned up a few times. The V gene is TRBV14, the J gene TRBJ2-3; no firm D call. CDR3 length: 13 residues. CDR1 is SGHDN and CDR2 is FVKESK in the germline V gene. V was pared by 2 bases and J by 5 bases, with 8 bases between. The CDR3 sequence is CASSQNSGDTQYF. CDR3 sequence (DNA): TGTGCCAGCAGCCAAAACAGTGGAGATACGCAGTATTTT.

This clonotype was picked up many times. The chain uses TRBV20-1 and TRBJ2-7; 10 nucleotides align to TRBD2. The CDR3 is 14 amino acids. Germline V gene data show CDR1 as DFQATT and CDR2 as SNEGSKA (reference sequence). V gave up 4 bases and J gave up 6 bases; unmatched junction bases: 9. CDR3: CSATPAGGPSEQYF. In DNA form, the CDR3 reads TGCAGTGCTACTCCAGCGGGAGGGCCCTCCGAGCAGTACTTC.

This clonotype was detected many times. J is TRBJ1-5 and V is TRBV19; a weak D match, TRBD1 (6 bases). This CDR3 spans 14 amino acids. CDR1 and CDR2 (germline): LNHDA, SQIVND (reference sequence). V lost 5 bases and J 3 bases, leaving 11 bases between the germline ends. CDR3 residues: CASSLQGLNQPQHF. For the CDR3, the DNA is TGTGCCAGTAGTCTACAGGGTCTCAATCAGCCCCAGCATTTT.

The chain couples TRBV28 to TRBJ2-5; 9 bases map to TRBD1. Germline CDR1 and CDR2: MDHEN and SYDVKM. This CDR3 comprises 17 residues. After removal of 7 bases from V and 1 base from J, the junction contained 13 bases not matched to a gene. The CDR3 spells CASTLLRDRVSQETQYF. Here the CDR3 DNA reads TGTGCCAGCACTCTACTCCGGGACAGGGTTAGCCAAGAGACCCAGTACTTC.